These 24 T cell receptor beta chains originate from one sample sequenced in a study of identifying expanded T cells in peripheral blood. Profiling relied on immunoSEQ multiplex PCR, and the TCRdb table lists in-frame clones only, not all of them. The table lists some 65,000 clones, about 80% of them singletons. The sequenced material came from blood. The receptors here all came from a person aged 18 to 70 in good health.

The chain employs TRBV7-2 and TRBJ1-2; D remains ambiguous. From germline, CDR1 is SGHTA and CDR2 FQGNSA. Trimming pared 5 bases from V and 1 base from J, leaving 14 bases between. This CDR3 is 15 amino acids long. The CDR3 region has the DNA TGTGCCAGCAGCCCACGGGCAGGAGATAACTATGGCTACACCTTC. Translating it yields CASSPRAGDNYGYTF.

CDR3 DNA sequence: TGTGCCAGCAGCTTAGCAGTCTCTGGAAACACCATATATTTT. Translated, it gives CASSLAVSGNTIYF. The J gene is TRBJ1-3, the V gene TRBV7-2; D unclear. The V end lost 0 bases, the J end lost 0 bases, and 3 bases lay between the germline ends. The CDR3 covers 14 residues. Germline V gene lookup returns CDR1 SGHTA and CDR2 FQGNSA.

The chain recombines TRBV10-2 with TRBJ1-2, with D uncertain. Trimming took 0 bases from V and 3 from J, leaving 5 bases between them. This CDR3 contains 13 residues. Germline loops: CDR1 WSHSY, CDR2 SAAADI. The CDR3 DNA follows: TGCGCCAGCAGTGAGTCAAGGGACTATGGCTACACCTTC. It encodes CASSESRDYGYTF.

The rearrangement links TRBV9 to TRBJ1-2; D unclear. The CDR3 totals 14 residues. Trimming removed 0 bases at V and 0 bases at J, with 6 bases between. Germline lookup yields CDR1 SGDLS and CDR2 YYNGEE. The CDR3 is CASSVGDTNYGYTF. CDR3 DNA: TGTGCCAGCAGCGTAGGCGACACTAACTATGGCTACACCTTC.

The rearrangement links TRBV5-4 to TRBJ1-2; D may be TRBD1 (5 bases). From germline, CDR1 is SGHNT and CDR2 YYREEE (reference sequence). The V and J ends lost 0 bases and 1 base respectively, with 10 bases between them. The CDR3 runs 15 residues. The CDR3 is CASSLVGTNNYGYTF. The CDR3 region has the DNA TGTGCCAGCAGCTTGGTAGGGACGAATAACTATGGCTACACCTTC.

The V and J genes are TRBV9 and TRBJ2-3; no definite D call. This CDR3 is 12 amino acids long. Looked up from germline, CDR1 is SGDLS and CDR2 is YYNGEE. The V gene lost 3 bases and the J gene lost 4 bases, with 6 bases spanning the gap. The CDR3 region is CASSENSDTQYF. The DNA of the CDR3 is TGTGCCAGCAGCGAAAACTCAGATACGCAGTATTTT.

This clone was observed a single time. The J gene is TRBJ2-3, the V gene TRBV5-4; TRBD2 might be the D (5 bases). The CDR3 covers 15 residues. V lost 4 bases and J lost 0, with 12 bases in between. CDR1 and CDR2 (germline): SGHNT, YYREEE (reference sequence). CDR3 amino acids: CASSPREASTDTQYF. In nucleotides, the CDR3 is TGTGCCAGCAGCCCACGGGAAGCTAGCACAGATACGCAGTATTTT.

The genes are TRBV6-1 and TRBJ1-6, with D unclear. The CDR3 spans 17 residues. The V end was cut by 2 bases, the J end by 3 bases, with 14 bases between. Per the germline V gene, CDR1 is MNHNS and CDR2 is SASEGT. DNA for the CDR3: TGTGCCAGCAGTGAACGGGGTGAAGCGGTCTATAATTCACCCCTCCACTTT. Its protein product is CASSERGEAVYNSPLHF.

The chain employs TRBV6-5 and TRBJ1-1; D unclear. CDR3 length equals 13 residues. From germline, CDR1 is MNHEY and CDR2 SVGAGI. V was clipped by 2 bases and J by 3 bases, with 7 bases between them. The CDR3 loop reads CASSYGGDTEAFF. The CDR3 DNA reads as TGTGCCAGCAGTTACGGCGGAGACACTGAAGCTTTCTTT.

This clone was detected a few times. The genes are TRBV7-9 and TRBJ2-1; D not certain. The CDR3 consists of 14 residues. Germline lookup yields CDR1 SEHNR and CDR2 FQNEAQ (reference sequence). Trimming shortened V by 0 bases and J by 5 bases, and 8 bases separated the two germline ends. For the CDR3, the DNA is TGTGCCAGCAGCTTAGCGCGCGGCCACAATGAGCAGTTCTTC. Its protein product is CASSLARGHNEQFF.

The CDR3 reads CASSIARGGTNTGELFF. The DNA of the CDR3 is TGTGCCAGTAGTATAGCGCGGGGAGGGACAAACACCGGGGAGCTGTTTTTT. The chain employs TRBV19 and TRBJ2-2; tentatively, D is TRBD2 (7 bases). The CDR3 has 17 amino acids. Per the germline V gene, CDR1 is LNHDA and CDR2 is SQIVND (reference sequence). V was trimmed by 1 base and J by 2 bases, leaving 14 bases between them. The whole variable domain, remainder taken from reference TRBV19 and TRBJ2-2, is DGGITQSPKYLFRKEGQNVTLSCEQNLNHDAMYWYRQDPGQGLRLIYYSQIVNDFQKGDIAEGYSVSREKKESFPLTVTSAQKNPTAFYLCASSIARGGTNTGELFFGEGSRLTVL.

The V gene is TRBV5-1, the J gene TRBJ2-5; the D is unclear. Germline CDR1 is SGHRS and CDR2 is YFSETQ. This CDR3 has 13 residues. Trimming took off 4 bases at V and 0 bases at J, with 7 bases between the two ends. Here the CDR3 reads CASSARDQETQYF. The DNA of the CDR3 is TGCGCCAGCAGCGCGAGAGACCAAGAGACCCAGTACTTC.

The count of this clone is one. J is TRBJ1-1 and V is TRBV25-1; D may be TRBD1 (6 bases). Trimming shortened V by 7 bases and J by 1 base, and 16 bases separated the two germline ends. The CDR3 is made up of 15 amino acids. CDR1 and CDR2 (germline): MGHDK, SYGVNS. CDR3 bases: TGTGCCAGCACCGATTCAGGGGTATGGAACACTGAAGCTTTCTTT. It translates to CASTDSGVWNTEAFF.

The genes are TRBV5-8 and TRBJ1-4; D is unclear. The ends were cut back, 0 bases at V and 3 bases at J, with 18 bases in the middle. Germline V gives CDR1 SGHTS, CDR2 YDEGEE. There are 18 residues in the CDR3. CDR3 sequence: CASSLAFDGPISNEKLFF. DNA of the CDR3: TGTGCCAGCAGCTTGGCGTTCGACGGCCCGATTTCTAATGAAAAACTGTTTTTT.

V gene TRBV9 combines with J gene TRBJ1-2, with unresolved D. Looked up from germline, CDR1 is SGDLS and CDR2 is YYNGEE. The CDR3 has 13 amino acids. V shed 2 bases and J shed 2 bases, with 7 bases lying between them. The CDR3 reads CASSVVANYGYTF. As DNA, the CDR3 is TGTGCCAGCAGCGTCGTAGCAAACTATGGCTACACCTTC.

This clone was recorded only once. The chain links TRBV30 to TRBJ2-2; TRBD2 aligns across 8 bases. Per germline, CDR1 GTSNPN and CDR2 SVGIG (reference sequence). The CDR3 extends over 14 amino acids. Trimming cost V 3 bases and J 15 bases; bases outside gene matches: 15. CDR3 sequence: CAWRSSGSYRVVFF. The CDR3 bases are TGTGCCTGGAGGAGCAGCGGGAGTTATCGGGTAGTGTTTTTT.

This chain links TRBV7-8 with TRBJ2-2; no clear D. The CDR3 loop spans 17 amino acids. V was shortened by 5 bases and J by 1 base, with 17 bases between the two germline ends. The germline V gene encodes CDR1 SGHVS and CDR2 FQNEAQ. The CDR3 loop reads CASSPHRVVGNTGELFF. CDR3 nucleotides: TGTGCCAGCAGCCCTCACCGGGTAGTGGGGAACACCGGGGAGCTGTTTTTT.

The chain has TRBV6-6 and TRBJ2-5; D gene ambiguous. Per germline, CDR1 MNHNY and CDR2 SVGAGI (reference sequence). The V end was cut by 2 bases, the J end by 5 bases, with 12 bases between. There are 14 residues in the CDR3. The chain's CDR3 is CASSYLEFGETQYF. The CDR3 DNA follows: TGTGCCAGCAGTTACCTCGAGTTTGGGGAGACCCAGTACTTC.

This CDR3 reads CSVGGQGAGGYTF. DNA for the CDR3: TGCAGCGTTGGGGGACAGGGGGCTGGTGGCTACACCTTC. V is TRBV29-1 and J is TRBJ1-2, with 12 nucleotides matching TRBD1. The germline gives CDR1 SQVTM, CDR2 ANQGSEA. This CDR3 contains 13 residues. After removal of 4 bases from V and 7 bases from J, the junction contained 4 bases not matched to a gene.

The chain recombines TRBV6-6 with TRBJ2-3; perhaps TRBD1 as D (6 bases). This CDR3 is 15 amino acids long. Germline CDR1 reads MNHNY; CDR2 reads SVGAGI (reference sequence). The germline V and J ends were trimmed by 2 bases and 3 bases, with 12 bases remaining between them. The CDR3 spells CASSYLGQPTDTQYF. The CDR3 DNA reads TGTGCCAGCAGTTACCTCGGACAGCCAACAGATACGCAGTATTTT.

The rearrangement joins TRBV7-8 to TRBJ2-5; D might be TRBD2 (6 bases). V lost 1 base and J lost 4, with 10 bases in between. Germline V CDR1 and CDR2: SGHVS, FQNEAQ. This CDR3 contains 14 residues. The CDR3 here is CASSLELALETQYF. The CDR3 DNA reads TGTGCCAGCAGCTTAGAACTAGCCCTAGAGACCCAGTACTTC.

The CDR3 DNA is TGTGCCAGCAGTTATGGGGGGCCGACCCAGTACTTC. Translation gives CASSYGGPTQYF. The chain is built from TRBV2 and TRBJ2-5; D tentatively fits TRBD1 or TRBD2 (6 bases each). The CDR3 is 12 amino acids. In germline, CDR1 is SNHLY, CDR2 FYNNEI. V lost 5 bases and J lost 7, with 11 bases in between.

The chain combines TRBV10-3 with TRBJ2-3, with no clear D. This CDR3 spans 14 amino acids. Germline V gives CDR1 ENHRY, CDR2 SYGVKD. Between the trimmed V and J ends, which lost 2 bases and 4 bases, there was a span of 10 bases. The CDR3 region is CAISERARSDTQYF. Here the CDR3 DNA reads TGTGCCATCAGTGAGCGGGCTCGGTCAGATACGCAGTATTTT.

V usage is TRBV12-5 and J usage is TRBJ2-2, with 8 bases fitting TRBD1. Germline CDR1 and CDR2: LGHNT and FRNRAP. The V gene end was trimmed by 5 bases and the J gene end by 4 bases; junction bases not matched to a gene: 9. The CDR3 is 16 residues long. CDR3 DNA sequence: TGTGCTAGTGGTCCCCTTGGACAGGGACGCACCGGGGAGCTGTTTTTT. Protein sequence: CASGPLGQGRTGELFF. Looking up the rest from reference TRBV12-5 and TRBJ2-2 gives the full variable domain: DARVTQTPRHKVTEMGQEVTMRCQPILGHNTVFWYRQTMMQGLELLAYFRNRAPLDDSGMPKDRFSAEMPDATLATLKIQPSEPRDSAVYFCASGPLGQGRTGELFFGEGSRLTVL.